These T cell receptor beta chains were read from a single sample in a study of T cell responses to AZD1222 COVID-19 vaccine. Sequencing used immunoSEQ multiplex PCR; TCRdb keeps in-frame clones, though not all of them. The table has about 120,000 clones, about 90% seen once. Sequenced here: peripheral blood, sampled on day 0 of AZD1222 vaccination. The receptor set was obtained from an adult in good health. CDR3s include the opening cysteine and the closing phenylalanine or tryptophan. The D gene is left open where the match is weak. Size values are once, few and many counts, or a class for expanded clones, and some rows have none.

D | size | J | V | CDR3 | DNA
- | - | TRBJ1-5 | TRBV28 | CASLDSYNQPQHF | TGTGCCAGCCTGGACAGCTACAATCAGCCCCAGCATTTT
- | - | TRBJ2-7 | TRBV19 | CASSTTLQGTVYEQYF | TGTGCCAGTAGTACCACTCTTCAGGGGACCGTCTACGAGCAGTACTTC
- | - | TRBJ1-2 | TRBV7-8 | CASSLGVSDGYTF | TGTGCCAGCAGCTTAGGGGTTTCGGATGGCTACACCTTC
TRBD1 | - | TRBJ1-2 | TRBV5-1 | CASSLVGTGGLQDGYTF | TGCGCCAGCAGCTTGGTGGGGACAGGGGGCTTGCAGGATGGCTACACCTTC
- | few | TRBJ2-7 | TRBV28 | CASSSTATYEQYF | TGTGCCAGCAGTTCGACAGCAACCTACGAGCAGTACTTC
- | - | TRBJ1-6 | TRBV30 | CAGRGLNYNSPLHF | TGTGCCGGCCGTGGACTTAACTATAATTCACCCCTCCACTTT
- | - | TRBJ2-4 | TRBV5-1 | CASSSSIKNIQYF | TGCGCCAGCAGCTCTTCCATCAAAAACATTCAGTACTTC
TRBD1 | - | TRBJ1-2 | TRBV28 | CASSSFRDSFNYGYTF | TGTGCCAGCAGTTCGTTCCGGGACAGCTTTAACTATGGCTACACCTTC
- | - | TRBJ1-3 | TRBV2 | CASSLYGPRSGNTIYF | TGTGCCAGCAGTCTGTATGGGCCACGCTCTGGAAACACCATATATTTT
- | - | TRBJ1-5 | TRBV27 | CASSFGADQPQHF | TGTGCCAGCAGTTTTGGAGCTGATCAGCCCCAGCATTTT
- | - | TRBJ1-5 | TRBV6-5 | CASSPRQGDNQPQHF | TGTGCCAGCAGCCCCAGGCAGGGTGACAATCAGCCCCAGCATTTT
- | once | TRBJ1-1 | TRBV27 | CASSLQGWGTEAFF | TGTGCCAGCAGTTTGCAGGGATGGGGCACTGAAGCTTTCTTT
TRBD1 | - | TRBJ1-5 | TRBV5-6 | CASSLFSQGGQPQHF | TGTGCCAGCAGCTTGTTCTCCCAGGGGGGTCAGCCCCAGCATTTT
- | - | TRBJ1-2 | TRBV6-5 | CASSSRDGYGYTF | TGTGCCAGCAGCTCCAGGGATGGCTATGGCTACACCTTC
- | - | TRBJ2-5 | TRBV19 | CASSLVGQETQYF | TGTGCCAGTAGTTTAGTGGGTCAGGAGACCCAGTACTTC
- | - | TRBJ1-2 | TRBV3-1/TRBV3-2 | CASSSMGGYTF | TGTGCCAGCAGCAGTATGGGGGGCTACACCTTC
TRBD1 | - | TRBJ2-2 | TRBV19 | CASRRQGTNTGELFF | TGTGCCAGTAGGCGACAGGGGACCAACACCGGGGAGCTGTTTTTT
- | - | TRBJ2-7 | TRBV11-2 | CASRVRDTSYEQYF | TGTGCCAGCAGAGTCCGGGACACCTCCTACGAGCAGTACTTC
TRBD1 | - | TRBJ1-1 | TRBV4-1 | CASSQADRVPTEAFF | TGCGCCAGCAGCCAAGCGGACAGGGTCCCCACTGAAGCTTTCTTT
TRBD1 | - | TRBJ1-1 | TRBV5-6 | CASSLPDRVNTEAFF | TGTGCCAGCAGCTTGCCCGACAGGGTGAACACTGAAGCTTTCTTT
- | - | TRBJ1-6 | TRBV29-1 | CSVPSSSPLHF | TGCAGCGTTCCCTCTAGTTCACCCCTCCACTTT
- | - | TRBJ1-6 | TRBV27 | CASRGNSPLHF | TGTGCCAGCAGGGGTAATTCACCCCTCCACTTT
- | - | TRBJ2-2 | TRBV15 | CATSRELTNTGELFF | TGTGCCACCAGCAGAGAGTTAACCAACACCGGGGAGCTGTTTTTT